This T cell receptor (beta chain) was observed in a study of cytomegalovirus exposure and HLA in healthy donors. The study's findings and limits: Upon later analysis, HLA-associated TCR beta chains proved more clonally expanded than other, equally common chains.

The PCR had 60 Vbeta and 13 Jbeta primers. The method was immunoSEQ multiplex PCR; TCRdb's version includes in-frame clones alone and lacks a portion of them. The repertoire consists of 200,000 to 250,000 clones, with 55% to 75% occurring once and the leading ten covering around 3%. In this sample, this clone turned up a few times. What it binds is not known. Germline V gives CDR1 LNHDA, CDR2 SQIVND (reference sequence). V lost 6 bases and J lost 0, with 14 bases in between. This CDR3 has 15 residues. The V and J genes are TRBV19 and TRBJ1-2; possible D gene TRBD1, 5 bases. The clonotype was recovered from a man aged 35 to 55 in good health and CMV-seropositive. Material: PBMCs. CDR3 residues: CASSNGGFANYGYTF. CDR3 bases: TGTGCCAGTAGCAACGGGGGGTTTGCTAACTATGGCTACACCTTC.